Included here is one T cell receptor beta chain sequence, with context. Its specificity is unknown. The sample originates from a study of shared clonotypes between healthy human individuals. Broader study findings: Unshared clonotypes carried lower generation probabilities than those common to all four donors. Rarefaction gave evidence that sorted-subset sequencing remained incomplete despite large depth.

Across several immunoSEQ plates, the genomic DNA of each subset was split evenly. The protocol was immunoSEQ multiplex PCR, while the TCRdb copy is restricted to in-frame clones and leaves out a portion. The sample yields more than 600,000 clones, around 90% seen once. Germline V CDR1 and CDR2: MDHEN, SYDVKM. The CDR3 totals 11 residues. The V gene lost 7 bases and the J gene lost 8 bases, with 8 bases spanning the gap. Cells designated naive CD8 were CD45RO-negative and were positively selected for CCR7, with terminally differentiated effector memory CD45RA+ cells excluded. All donors qualified as healthy HIV-negative adults and had experienced no recent acute infections or vaccinations.

The sequence was collected from a man aged 25 to 40 in good health. This chain links TRBV28 with TRBJ1-4, with D maybe TRBD1 (5 bases). The sample taken for sequencing was naive CD8+ T cells sorted from blood. The CDR3 region has the DNA TGTGCCAGCACCGGGGGAGAAAAACTGTTTTTT. Amino acids: CASTGGEKLFF.